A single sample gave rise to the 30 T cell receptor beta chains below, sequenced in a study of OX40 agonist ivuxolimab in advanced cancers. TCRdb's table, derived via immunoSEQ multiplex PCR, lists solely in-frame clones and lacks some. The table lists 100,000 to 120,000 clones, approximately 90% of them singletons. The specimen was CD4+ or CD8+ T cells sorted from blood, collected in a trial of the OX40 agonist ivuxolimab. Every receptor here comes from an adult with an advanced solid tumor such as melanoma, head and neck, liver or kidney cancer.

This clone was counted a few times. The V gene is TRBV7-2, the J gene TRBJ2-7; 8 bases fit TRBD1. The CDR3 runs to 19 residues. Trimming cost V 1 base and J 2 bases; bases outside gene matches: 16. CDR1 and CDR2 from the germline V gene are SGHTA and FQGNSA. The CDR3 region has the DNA TGTGCCAGCAGCTTAGTCAGCATGGGGGCGGGGACAGGAGCCTACGAGCAGTACTTC. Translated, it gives CASSLVSMGAGTGAYEQYF.

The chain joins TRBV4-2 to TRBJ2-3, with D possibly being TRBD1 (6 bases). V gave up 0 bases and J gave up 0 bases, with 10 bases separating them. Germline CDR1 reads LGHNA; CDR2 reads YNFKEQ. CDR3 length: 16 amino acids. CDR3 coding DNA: TGTGCCAGCAGCCAAGATTTGGGGGCCAGCACAGATACGCAGTATTTT. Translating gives CASSQDLGASTDTQYF.

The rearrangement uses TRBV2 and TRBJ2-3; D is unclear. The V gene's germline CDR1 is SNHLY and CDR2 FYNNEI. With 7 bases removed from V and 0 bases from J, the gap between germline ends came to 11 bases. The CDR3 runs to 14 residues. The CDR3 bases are TGTGCCAGCACTTGGAGACCTAGCACAGATACGCAGTATTTT. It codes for CASTWRPSTDTQYF.

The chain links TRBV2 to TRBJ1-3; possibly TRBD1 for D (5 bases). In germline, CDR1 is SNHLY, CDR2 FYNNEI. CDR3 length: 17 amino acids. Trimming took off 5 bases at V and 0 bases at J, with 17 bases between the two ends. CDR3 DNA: TGTGCCAGCAGTAGGACAAGCCCCGTTCTCTCTGGAAACACCATATATTTT. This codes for CASSRTSPVLSGNTIYF.

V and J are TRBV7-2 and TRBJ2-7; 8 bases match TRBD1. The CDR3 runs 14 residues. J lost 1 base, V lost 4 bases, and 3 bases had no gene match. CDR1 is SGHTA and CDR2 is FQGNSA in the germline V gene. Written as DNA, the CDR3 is TGTGCCAGCAGCTCCGGGACAGGTTCCTACGAGCAGTACTTC. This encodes CASSSGTGSYEQYF. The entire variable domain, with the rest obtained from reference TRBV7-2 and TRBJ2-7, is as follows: GAGVSQSPSNKVTEKGKDVELRCDPISGHTALYWYRQSLGQGLEFLIYFQGNSAPDKSGLPSDRFSAERTGGSVSTLTIQRTQQEDSAVYLCASSSGTGSYEQYFGPGTRLTVT.

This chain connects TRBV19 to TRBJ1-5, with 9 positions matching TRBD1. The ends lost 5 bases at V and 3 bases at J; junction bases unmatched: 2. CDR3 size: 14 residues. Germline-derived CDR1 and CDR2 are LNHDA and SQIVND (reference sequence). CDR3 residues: CASSGQGFNQPQHF. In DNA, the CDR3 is TGTGCCAGTAGTGGACAGGGGTTCAATCAGCCCCAGCATTTT.

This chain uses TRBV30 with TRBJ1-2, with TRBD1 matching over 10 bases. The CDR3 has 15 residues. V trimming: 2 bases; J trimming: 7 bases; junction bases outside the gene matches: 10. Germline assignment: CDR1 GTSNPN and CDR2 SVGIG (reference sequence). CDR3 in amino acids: CAWSKRRQGAGGYTF. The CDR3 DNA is TGTGCCTGGAGTAAGAGGAGACAGGGGGCAGGTGGCTACACCTTC. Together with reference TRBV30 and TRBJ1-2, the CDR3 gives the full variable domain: SQTIHQWPATLVQPVGSPLSLECTVEGTSNPNLYWYRQAAGRGLQLLFYSVGIGQISSEVPQNLSASRPQDRQFILSSKKLLLSDSGFYLCAWSKRRQGAGGYTFGSGTRLTVV.

The CDR3 protein is CSVDTTVVTQYF. The CDR3 DNA sequence: TGCAGCGTTGATACGACTGTTGTGACCCAGTACTTC. The rearrangement joins TRBV29-1 to TRBJ2-5, with no clear D. Trimming pared 3 bases from V and 7 bases from J, leaving 12 bases between. The germline CDR1 and CDR2 sequences are SQVTM and ANQGSEA. The CDR3 has 12 residues.

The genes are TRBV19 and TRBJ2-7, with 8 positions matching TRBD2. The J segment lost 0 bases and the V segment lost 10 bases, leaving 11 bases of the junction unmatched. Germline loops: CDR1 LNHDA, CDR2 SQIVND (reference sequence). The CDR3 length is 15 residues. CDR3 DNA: TGTGCCACCCAGAGGGTAGCGGGGAGCTCCTACGAGCAGTACTTC. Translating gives CATQRVAGSSYEQYF.

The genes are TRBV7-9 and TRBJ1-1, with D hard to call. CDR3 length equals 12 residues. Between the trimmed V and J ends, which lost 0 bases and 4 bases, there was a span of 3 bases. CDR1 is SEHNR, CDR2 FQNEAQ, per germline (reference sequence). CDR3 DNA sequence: TGTGCCAGCAGCTTAGCCCCCACTGAAGCTTTCTTT. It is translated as CASSLAPTEAFF.

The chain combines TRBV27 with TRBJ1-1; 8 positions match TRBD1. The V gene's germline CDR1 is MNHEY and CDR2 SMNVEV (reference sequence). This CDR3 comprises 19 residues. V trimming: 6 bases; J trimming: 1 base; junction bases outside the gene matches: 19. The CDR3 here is CASRSPGGDRHHGNTEAFF. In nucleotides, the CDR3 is TGTGCCAGCAGAAGTCCGGGCGGGGACAGGCATCATGGGAACACTGAAGCTTTCTTT.

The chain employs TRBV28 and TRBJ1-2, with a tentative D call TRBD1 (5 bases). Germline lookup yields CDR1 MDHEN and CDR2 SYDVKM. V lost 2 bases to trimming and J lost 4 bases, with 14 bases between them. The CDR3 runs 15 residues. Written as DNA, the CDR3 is TGTGCCAGCAGTTTAACACCGGGGGATACCTATGGCTACACCTTC. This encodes CASSLTPGDTYGYTF.

CDR3 sequence: CAWRGLGGNTIYF. The CDR3 DNA follows: TGTGCCTGGAGAGGCCTTGGTGGAAACACCATATATTTT. J is TRBJ1-3 and V is TRBV30, with no clear D. Trimming pared 3 bases from V and 3 bases from J, leaving 9 bases between. The CDR3 loop spans 13 amino acids. Germline-derived CDR1 and CDR2 are GTSNPN and SVGIG (reference sequence).

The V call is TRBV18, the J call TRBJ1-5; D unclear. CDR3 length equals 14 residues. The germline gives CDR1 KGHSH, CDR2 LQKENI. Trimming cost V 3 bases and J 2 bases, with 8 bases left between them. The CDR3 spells CASSPEIGNQPQHF. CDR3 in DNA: TGTGCCAGCTCACCTGAAATTGGCAATCAGCCCCAGCATTTT.

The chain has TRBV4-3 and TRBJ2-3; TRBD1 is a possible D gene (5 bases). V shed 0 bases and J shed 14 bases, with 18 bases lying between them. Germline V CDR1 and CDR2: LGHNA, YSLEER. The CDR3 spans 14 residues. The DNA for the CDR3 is TGCGCCAGCAGCCAAGACCTCCAGCAGGGTCTAAGGTATTTT. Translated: CASSQDLQQGLRYF.

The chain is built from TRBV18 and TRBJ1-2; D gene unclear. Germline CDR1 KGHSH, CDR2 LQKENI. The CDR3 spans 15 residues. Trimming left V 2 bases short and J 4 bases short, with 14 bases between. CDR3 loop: CASSPKPEPTYGYTF. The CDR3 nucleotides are TGTGCCAGCTCACCAAAGCCGGAACCTACCTATGGCTACACCTTC.

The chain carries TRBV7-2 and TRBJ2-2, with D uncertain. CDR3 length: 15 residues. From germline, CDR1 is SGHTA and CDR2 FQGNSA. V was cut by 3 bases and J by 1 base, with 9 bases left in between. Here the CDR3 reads CASSFYWQNTGELFF. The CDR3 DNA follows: TGTGCCAGCAGCTTTTACTGGCAGAACACCGGGGAGCTGTTTTTT.

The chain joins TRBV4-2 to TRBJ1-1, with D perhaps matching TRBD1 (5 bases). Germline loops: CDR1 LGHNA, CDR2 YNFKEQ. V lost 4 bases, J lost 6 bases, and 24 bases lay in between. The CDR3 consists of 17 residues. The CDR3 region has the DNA TGTGCCAGCAGCCCGACGAGAGGGGAGATTGGGATCGCTGAAGCTTTCTTT. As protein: CASSPTRGEIGIAEAFF.

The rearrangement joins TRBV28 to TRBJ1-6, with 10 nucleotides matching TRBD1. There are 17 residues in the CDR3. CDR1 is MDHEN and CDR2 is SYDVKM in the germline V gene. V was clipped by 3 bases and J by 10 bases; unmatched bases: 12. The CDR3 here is CASSLRAFSTGGSPLHF. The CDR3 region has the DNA TGTGCCAGCAGTTTGAGAGCTTTCTCGACAGGGGGCTCACCCCTCCACTTT.

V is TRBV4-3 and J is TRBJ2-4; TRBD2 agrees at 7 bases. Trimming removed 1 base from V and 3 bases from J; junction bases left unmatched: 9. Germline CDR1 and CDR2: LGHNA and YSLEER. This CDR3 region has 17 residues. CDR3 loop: CASSQGRGEAVKNIQYF. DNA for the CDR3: TGCGCCAGCAGCCAAGGACGGGGGGAAGCGGTCAAAAACATTCAGTACTTC.

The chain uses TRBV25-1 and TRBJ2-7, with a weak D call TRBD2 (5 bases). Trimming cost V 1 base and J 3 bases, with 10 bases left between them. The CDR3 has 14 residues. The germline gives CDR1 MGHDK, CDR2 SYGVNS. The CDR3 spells CASSEFSGNYEQYF. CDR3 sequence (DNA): TGTGCCAGCAGTGAATTCTCGGGGAACTACGAGCAGTACTTC.

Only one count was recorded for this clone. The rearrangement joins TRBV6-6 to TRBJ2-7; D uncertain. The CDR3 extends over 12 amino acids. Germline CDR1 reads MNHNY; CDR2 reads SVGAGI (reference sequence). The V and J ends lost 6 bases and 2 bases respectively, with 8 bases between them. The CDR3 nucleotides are TGTGCCAGCAGACCCGGACCCTACGAGCAGTACTTC. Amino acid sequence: CASRPGPYEQYF.

The CDR3 nucleotides read TGTGCCAGCTCACTACAGGGGGACAATCAGCCCCAGCATTTT. Residues: CASSLQGDNQPQHF. V and J are TRBV18 and TRBJ1-5; 8 bases line up with TRBD1. Germline V lookup: CDR1 KGHSH, CDR2 LQKENI. The trim removed 4 bases at V and 3 bases at J, leaving 2 bases unmatched. CDR3 length equals 14 residues.

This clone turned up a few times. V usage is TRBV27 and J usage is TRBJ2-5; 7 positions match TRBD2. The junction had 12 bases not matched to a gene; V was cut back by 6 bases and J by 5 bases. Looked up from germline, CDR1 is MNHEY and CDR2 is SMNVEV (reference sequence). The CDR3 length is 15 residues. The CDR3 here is CASSSRGGEWETQYF. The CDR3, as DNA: TGTGCCAGCAGCTCTCGGGGAGGGGAATGGGAGACCCAGTACTTC.

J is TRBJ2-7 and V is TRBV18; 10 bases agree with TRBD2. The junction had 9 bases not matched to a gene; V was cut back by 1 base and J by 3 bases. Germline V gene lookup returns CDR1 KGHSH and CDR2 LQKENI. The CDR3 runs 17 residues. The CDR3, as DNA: TGTGCCAGCTCACCACGGACTAGCGGAGGGGGGGTCTACGAGCAGTACTTC. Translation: CASSPRTSGGGVYEQYF. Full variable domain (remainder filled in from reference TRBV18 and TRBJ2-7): NAGVMQNPRHLVRRRGQEARLRCSPMKGHSHVYWYRQLPEEGLKFMVYLQKENIIDESGMPKERFSAEFPKEGPSILRIQQVVRGDSAAYFCASSPRTSGGGVYEQYFGPGTRLTVT.

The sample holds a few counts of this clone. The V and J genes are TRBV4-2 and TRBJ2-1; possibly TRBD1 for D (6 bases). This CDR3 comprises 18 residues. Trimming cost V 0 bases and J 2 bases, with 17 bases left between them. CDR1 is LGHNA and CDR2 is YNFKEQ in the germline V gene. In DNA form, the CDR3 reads TGTGCCAGCAGCCAAGATTCCGGCAGGGGTAATCCCTACAATGAGCAGTTCTTC. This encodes CASSQDSGRGNPYNEQFF.

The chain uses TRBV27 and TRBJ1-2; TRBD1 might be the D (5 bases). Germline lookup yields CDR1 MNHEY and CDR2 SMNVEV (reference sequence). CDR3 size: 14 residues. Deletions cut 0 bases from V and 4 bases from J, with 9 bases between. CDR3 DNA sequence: TGTGCCAGCAGTTTATCTTCAGGGATCTATGGCTACACCTTC. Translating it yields CASSLSSGIYGYTF.

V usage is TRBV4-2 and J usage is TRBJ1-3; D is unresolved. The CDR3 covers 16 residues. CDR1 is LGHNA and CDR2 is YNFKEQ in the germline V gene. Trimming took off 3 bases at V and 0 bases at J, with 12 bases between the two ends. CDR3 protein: CASSHELVYSGNTIYF. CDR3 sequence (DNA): TGTGCCAGCAGCCATGAACTGGTATACTCTGGAAACACCATATATTTT.

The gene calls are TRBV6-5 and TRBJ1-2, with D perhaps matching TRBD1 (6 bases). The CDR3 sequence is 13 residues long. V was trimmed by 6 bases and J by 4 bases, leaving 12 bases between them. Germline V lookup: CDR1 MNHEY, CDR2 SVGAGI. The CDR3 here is CASRAGQFYGYTF. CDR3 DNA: TGTGCCAGCAGGGCCGGACAGTTCTATGGCTACACCTTC.

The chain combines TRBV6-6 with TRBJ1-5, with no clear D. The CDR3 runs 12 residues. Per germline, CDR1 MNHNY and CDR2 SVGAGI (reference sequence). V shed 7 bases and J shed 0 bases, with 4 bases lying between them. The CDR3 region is CASTNSNQPQHF. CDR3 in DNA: TGTGCCAGCACGAATAGCAATCAGCCCCAGCATTTT.